This T cell receptor beta chain was sequenced for a study of spatial heterogeneity in lung cancer. Individually, TCR cDNA molecules were each labelled with a unique molecular identifier. TCRdb re-derived calls from the 5' RACE reads in MiXCR, one entry per CDR3 protein. The table lists around 98,000 distinct CDR3 sequences, approximately 20% of them singletons. Time point given: blood at routine non-recurrence follow-up after resection. Between the trimmed V and J ends, which lost 6 bases and 4 bases, there was a span of 11 bases. The CDR3 covers 13 residues. The germline CDR1 and CDR2 sequences are MNHEY and SMNVEV (reference sequence).

The chain is built from TRBV27 and TRBJ2-3; D remains unclear. This receptor was taken from a male donor with early-stage non-small cell lung cancer. Sequencing was performed on PBMCs, taken at follow-up. The CDR3 region has the DNA TGTGCCAGCAGGGTACGGAGCGCAGATACGCAGTATTTT. This gives the protein CASRVRSADTQYF.